This TCR beta chain derives from a study of blood T cell repertoires in COVID-19. The authors' processing: It was from reference gene primer amplification that nucleated cell counts were estimated. Produced via immunoSEQ multiplex PCR; TCRdb's table is partial and in-frame only. That table gives V, J and clone size, and the DNA gave D and trimming. The sample shows more than 100,000 clones, approximately 84% of them seen only once. The TCR sequence derives from a woman aged 25 to 45 who had recovered from COVID-19. Material: peripheral blood.

DNA for the CDR3: TGCGCCAGCAGCCAGCTCACGGGACAGACGAACACCGGGGAGCTGTTTTTT. It specifies CASSQLTGQTNTGELFF. This chain joins TRBV4-1 and TRBJ2-2, with TRBD1 matching over 7 bases. The CDR3 spans 17 residues. With V trimmed by 3 bases and J by 0 bases, 7 bases remained unmatched. Germline V CDR1 and CDR2: MGHRA, YSYEKL.